This T cell receptor beta chain was profiled in a study of blood T cell repertoires in COVID-19 (dated by TCRdb to the early 2020s). Study-wide context: Samples from collaborators originated in the United States, Italy and Spain and spanned both the acute and convalescent phases of COVID-19. The samples were drawn from two sources: the first 160 participants of the ongoing ImmuneRACE study, and over 1,000 subjects contributed by 6 global collaborators. The repertoires were made available in a free public database intended to serve as a resource for research on the immune response to SARS-CoV-2. HLA class I and class II types, where available, came from metadata supplied by the sample provider rather than from assay-based typing. The material from the prospective study consisted of cDNA or gDNA derived from T cells, B-cell-depleted T cells, or PBMCs. The dataset comprised deeply sampled blood TCRbeta repertoires from subjects exposed to, actively infected with, or recovered from COVID-19. Nearly every sample came with metadata listing a de-identified subject ID, COVID-19 status, age in years and sex.

Comment on this clone: No antigen is known for it. No much larger clone is present one base from it, and per-base qualities are unavailable.

What the work shows at the level of the full study, not this receptor alone: The amount of clinical and demographic metadata varied by source and participant and was provided uncurated.

TCRbeta CDR3 regions were amplified from genomic DNA using the immunoSEQ Assay, a bias-controlled multiplex PCR. Per the original workflow: The number of nucleated cells in each sample was estimated from the amplification of reference gene primers within the assay. To quantify the absolute abundance of each unique TCRbeta CDR3 rearrangement, sequence reads were collapsed and filtered. For each sample, productive Simpson clonality was calculated as the square root of Simpson's diversity index over productive rearrangements. Here the immuneACCESS table is served through TCRdb, limited to in-frame sequences with V and J called. Missing clones are a known gap in these copies; in checked studies unresolved V genes cover under half, and the rest lacks a known reason. That table is the source of V, J and clone size, and D and trimming were worked out from the DNA. The sample table contains 100,000 to 130,000 clones; only one count was recorded for 65% to 80% of them. Around 1.9% of the sample goes to the ten largest clones.

CDR1 and CDR2 (MGHRA, YSYEKL) derive from the germline V gene. V is trimmed back by 2 bases and J by 0 bases, and the junction contains 3 bases that no gene match accounts for. The CDR3, cysteine through phenylalanine, is 17 amino acids long. Of the read, only the CDR3 DNA is kept; its 51 bases are in frame from base 1. Each collaborating institution followed its own protocols to collect whole blood in K2EDTA tubes. For TCRbeta analysis, collaborators shipped samples in one of three forms: frozen whole blood, isolated PBMCs, or DNA extracted from either of those sample types. The rearranged segments are TRBV4-1 and TRBJ2-3; 12 bases in between match TRBD2. Source material: peripheral blood. This TCR came from a middle-aged woman with acute or convalescent COVID-19. The CDR3 protein sequence reads: CASSQLGTSGSTDTQYF. The nucleotide sequence reads TGCGCCAGCAGCCAACTTGGGACTAGCGGGAGCACAGATACGCAGTATTTT.